This record concerns one TCR beta chain sequence. The data derive from a study of blood T cell repertoires in COVID-19. Turning to the study itself: T cells, B-cell-depleted T cells, or PBMCs supplied cDNA or gDNA.

Participant reports of clinical history set cohort assignment. The CDR3 has 14 residues. With 4 bases clipped from V and 7 bases from J, the junction kept 10 bases outside the gene matches. Germline CDR1 is GTSNPN and CDR2 is SVGIG (reference sequence). Clones were read by immunoSEQ multiplex PCR, and TCRdb kept only the in-frame ones, dropping some. The sample has 250,000 to 300,000 clones, approximately 78% seen once. Sequencing was performed on PBMCs or T cells enriched from blood (not recorded which). V usage is TRBV30 and J usage is TRBJ1-5; 7 bases line up with TRBD1. The origin of this receptor is a man in his forties or fifties who had been exposed to COVID-19. The CDR3 bases are TGTGCCTGGACCCTGCGGACAGGAGGCCAGCCCCAGCATTTT. It is translated as CAWTLRTGGQPQHF. The variable domain in full, completed from reference TRBV30 and TRBJ1-5, reads SQTIHQWPATLVQPVGSPLSLECTVEGTSNPNLYWYRQAAGRGLQLLFYSVGIGQISSEVPQNLSASRPQDRQFILSSKKLLLSDSGFYLCAWTLRTGGQPQHFGDGTRLSIL.